This T cell receptor (beta chain) is drawn from a study of shared clonotypes between healthy human individuals. Study outcomes and limitations: When naive CD4 clonotypes were compared across a handful of donors, roughly 4.9% were shared. In this cohort, only blood was sampled, and tissue repertoires likely differ.

This CDR3 is 15 amino acids long. V was cut by 11 bases and J by 0 bases, with 17 bases left in between. The germline CDR1 and CDR2 sequences are MNHNY and SVGAGI (reference sequence). Using immunoSEQ multiplex PCR, the repertoire was profiled, and TCRdb retains in-frame clones only, with some absent. This sample has over 850,000 clones, with 78% found just once. The table lists this clone with a few counts. Its antigen is undetermined. V gene TRBV6-6 combines with J gene TRBJ1-3; weak D call: TRBD1 (6 bases). This clonotype was obtained from a man between 18 and 29 years old in good health. Some clones in this sample may be carry-over from other donors' samples. Sequenced: memory CD4+ T cells from PBMCs. Subset denoted: CD45RA-negative fraction. CDR3 loop: CASRGGGHSGNTIYF. In DNA form, the CDR3 reads TGTGCCTCCCGAGGCGGGGGGCACTCTGGAAACACCATATATTTT.